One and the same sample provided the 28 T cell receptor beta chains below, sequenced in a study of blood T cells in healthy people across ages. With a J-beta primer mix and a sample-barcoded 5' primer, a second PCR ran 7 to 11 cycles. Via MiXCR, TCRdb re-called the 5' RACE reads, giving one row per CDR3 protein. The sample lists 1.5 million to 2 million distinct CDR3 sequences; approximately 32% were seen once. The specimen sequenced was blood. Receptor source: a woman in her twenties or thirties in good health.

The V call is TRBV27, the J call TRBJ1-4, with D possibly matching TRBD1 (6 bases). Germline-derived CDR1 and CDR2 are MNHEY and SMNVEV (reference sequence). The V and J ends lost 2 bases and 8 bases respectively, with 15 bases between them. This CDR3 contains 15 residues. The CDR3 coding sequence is TGTGCCAGCAGTTTACTTGGGGGCCTGAGGGAAAAACTGTTTTTT. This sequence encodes CASSLLGGLREKLFF.

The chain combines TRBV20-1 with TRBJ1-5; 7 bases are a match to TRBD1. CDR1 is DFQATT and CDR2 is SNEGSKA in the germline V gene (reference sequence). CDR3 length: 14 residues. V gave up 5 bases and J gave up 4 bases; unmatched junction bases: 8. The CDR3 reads CSALTGAGNQPQHF. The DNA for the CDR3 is TGCAGTGCTCTTACAGGGGCGGGTAATCAGCCCCAGCATTTT.

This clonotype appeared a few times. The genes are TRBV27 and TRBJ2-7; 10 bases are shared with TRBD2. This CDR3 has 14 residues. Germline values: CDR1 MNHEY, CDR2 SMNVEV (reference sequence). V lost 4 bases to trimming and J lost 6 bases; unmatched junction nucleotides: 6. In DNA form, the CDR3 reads TGTGCCAGCAGTTCCCTAGCGGGAGTGCTCGAGCAGTACTTC. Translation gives CASSSLAGVLEQYF.

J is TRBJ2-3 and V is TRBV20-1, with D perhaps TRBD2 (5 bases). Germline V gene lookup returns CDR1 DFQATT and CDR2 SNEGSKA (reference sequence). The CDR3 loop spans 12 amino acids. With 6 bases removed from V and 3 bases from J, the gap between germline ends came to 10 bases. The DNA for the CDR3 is TGCAGTGCCCCGGACTGTACAGATACGCAGTATTTT. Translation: CSAPDCTDTQYF.

The CDR3: CASSDFGWGTGEETQYF. The CDR3 coding sequence is TGTGCCAGCAGTGACTTCGGGTGGGGTACAGGGGAAGAGACCCAGTACTTC. The J gene is TRBJ2-5, the V gene TRBV6-1; 7 nucleotides align to TRBD1. The CDR3 runs to 17 residues. CDR1 is MNHNS and CDR2 is SASEGT in the germline V gene. V was pared by 3 bases and J by 3 bases, with 13 bases of the junction left unmatched.

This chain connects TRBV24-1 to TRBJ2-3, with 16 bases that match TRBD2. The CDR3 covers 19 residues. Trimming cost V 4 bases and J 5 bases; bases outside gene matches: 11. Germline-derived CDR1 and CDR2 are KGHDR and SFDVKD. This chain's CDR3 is CATSETTGTSGRAGDTQYF. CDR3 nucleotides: TGTGCCACCAGTGAAACCACCGGGACTAGCGGGAGGGCAGGAGATACGCAGTATTTT.

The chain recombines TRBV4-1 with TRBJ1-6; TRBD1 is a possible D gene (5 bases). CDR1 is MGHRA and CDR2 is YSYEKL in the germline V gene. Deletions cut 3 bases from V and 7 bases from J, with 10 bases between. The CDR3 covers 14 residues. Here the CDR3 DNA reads TGCGCCAGCAGCCACGGGGGTCCCAATTCACCCCTCCACTTT. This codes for CASSHGGPNSPLHF.

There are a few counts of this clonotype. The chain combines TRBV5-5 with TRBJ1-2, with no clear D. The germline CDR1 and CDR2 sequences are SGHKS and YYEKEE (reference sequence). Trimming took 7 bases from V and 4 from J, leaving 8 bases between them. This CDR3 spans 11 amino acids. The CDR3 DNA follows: TGTGCCAGCGGACGGTCCTATGGCTACACCTTC. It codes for CASGRSYGYTF.

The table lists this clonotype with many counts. CDR3 DNA sequence: TGCGCCAGCAGCCAATACCGACAGGGCCTTGTTGATACGCAGTATTTT. It specifies CASSQYRQGLVDTQYF. The rearrangement uses TRBV4-1 and TRBJ2-3, with 7 bases fitting TRBD1. This CDR3 has 16 amino acids. J lost 6 bases, V lost 2 bases, and 11 bases had no gene match. Germline V gene sequence: CDR1 MGHRA, CDR2 YSYEKL.

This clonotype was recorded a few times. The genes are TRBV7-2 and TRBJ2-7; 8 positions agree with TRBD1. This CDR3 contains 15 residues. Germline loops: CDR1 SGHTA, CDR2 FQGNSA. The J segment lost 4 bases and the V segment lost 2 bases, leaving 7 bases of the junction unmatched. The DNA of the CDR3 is TGTGCCAGCAGCTTAATTTCAGGGGGCAATTACGAGCAGTACTTC. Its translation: CASSLISGGNYEQYF.

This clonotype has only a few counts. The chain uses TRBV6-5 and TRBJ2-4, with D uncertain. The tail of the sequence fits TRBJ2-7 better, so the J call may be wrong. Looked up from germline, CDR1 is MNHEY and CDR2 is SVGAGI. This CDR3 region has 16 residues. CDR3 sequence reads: CASSYEANSAAYEQYF. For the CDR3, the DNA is TGTGCCAGCAGTTACGAGGCTAACAGCGCAGCCTACGAGCAGTACTTC.

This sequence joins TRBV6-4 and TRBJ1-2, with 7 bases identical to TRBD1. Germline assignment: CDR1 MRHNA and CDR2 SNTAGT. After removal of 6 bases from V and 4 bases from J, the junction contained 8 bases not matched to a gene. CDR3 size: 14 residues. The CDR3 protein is CASSPSTGTYGYTF. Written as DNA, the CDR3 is TGTGCCAGCAGCCCATCGACAGGGACCTATGGCTACACCTTC.

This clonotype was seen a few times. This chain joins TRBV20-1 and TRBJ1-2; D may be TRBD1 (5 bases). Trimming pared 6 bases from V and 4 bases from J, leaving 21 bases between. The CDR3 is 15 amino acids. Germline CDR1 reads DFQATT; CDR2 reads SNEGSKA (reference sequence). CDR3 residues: CSAQAGAQRVYGYTF. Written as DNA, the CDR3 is TGCAGTGCCCAGGCCGGGGCCCAAAGAGTCTATGGCTACACCTTC.

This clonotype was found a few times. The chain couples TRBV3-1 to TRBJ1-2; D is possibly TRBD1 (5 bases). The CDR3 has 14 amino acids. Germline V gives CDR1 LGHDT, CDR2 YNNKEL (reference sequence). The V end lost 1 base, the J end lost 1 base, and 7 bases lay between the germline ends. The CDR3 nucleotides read TGTGCCAGCAGCCAAGTCGACAGTAACTATGGCTACACCTTC. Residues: CASSQVDSNYGYTF.

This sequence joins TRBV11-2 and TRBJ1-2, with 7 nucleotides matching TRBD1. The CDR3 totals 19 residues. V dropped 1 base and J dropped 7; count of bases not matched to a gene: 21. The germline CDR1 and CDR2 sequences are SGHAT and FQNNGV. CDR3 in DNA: TGTGCCAGCAGCTTAGTAAATCCTAATCCCGACAGGGCCTCCCCTGGCTACACCTTC. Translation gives CASSLVNPNPDRASPGYTF.

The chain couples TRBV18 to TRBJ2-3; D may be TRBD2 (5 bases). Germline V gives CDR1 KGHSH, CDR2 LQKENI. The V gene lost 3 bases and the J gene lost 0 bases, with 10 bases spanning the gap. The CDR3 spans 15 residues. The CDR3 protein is CASSPEVISTDTQYF. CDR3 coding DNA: TGTGCCAGCTCACCGGAGGTAATTAGCACAGATACGCAGTATTTT.

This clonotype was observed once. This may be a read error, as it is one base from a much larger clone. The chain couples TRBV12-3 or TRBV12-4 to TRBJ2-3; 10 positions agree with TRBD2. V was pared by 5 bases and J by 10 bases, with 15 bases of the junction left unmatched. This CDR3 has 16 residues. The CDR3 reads CASSPSGRAGGNAQYF. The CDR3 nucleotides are TGTGCCAGCAGTCCGAGCGGGAGGGCCGGGGGTAATGCGCAGTATTTT.

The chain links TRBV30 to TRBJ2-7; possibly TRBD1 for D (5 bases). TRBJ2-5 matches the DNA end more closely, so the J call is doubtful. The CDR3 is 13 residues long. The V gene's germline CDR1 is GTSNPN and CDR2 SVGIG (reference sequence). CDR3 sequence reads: CAVGASPKETQYF. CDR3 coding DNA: TGTGCCGTAGGGGCCAGCCCCAAAGAGACCCAGTACTTC.

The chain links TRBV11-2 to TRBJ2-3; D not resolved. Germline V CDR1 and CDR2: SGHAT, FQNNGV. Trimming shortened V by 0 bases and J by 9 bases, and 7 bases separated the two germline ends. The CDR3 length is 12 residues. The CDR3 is CASSLEHRTQYF. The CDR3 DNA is TGTGCCAGCAGCTTAGAACACAGAACGCAGTATTTT.

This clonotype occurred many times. This chain's CDR3 is CASTLGDTQYF. DNA for the CDR3: TGTGCCAGCACCTTAGGGGATACGCAGTATTTT. The genes are TRBV6-6 and TRBJ2-3; D not resolved. V lost 7 bases and J 6 bases, leaving 8 bases between the germline ends. Germline-derived CDR1 and CDR2 are MNHNY and SVGAGI (reference sequence). There are 11 residues in the CDR3.

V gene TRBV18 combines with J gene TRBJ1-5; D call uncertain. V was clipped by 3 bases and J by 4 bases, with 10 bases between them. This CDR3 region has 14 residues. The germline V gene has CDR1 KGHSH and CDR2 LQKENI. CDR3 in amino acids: CASSPTSGNQPQHF. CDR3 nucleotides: TGTGCCAGCTCACCCACGTCGGGGAATCAGCCCCAGCATTTT.

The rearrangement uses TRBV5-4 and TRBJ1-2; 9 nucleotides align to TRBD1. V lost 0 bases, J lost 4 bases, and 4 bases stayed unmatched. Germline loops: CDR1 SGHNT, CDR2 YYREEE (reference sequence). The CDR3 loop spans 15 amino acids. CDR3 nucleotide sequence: TGTGCCAGCAGCTTGGAACAGGGGGCGATCTATGGCTACACCTTC. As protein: CASSLEQGAIYGYTF.

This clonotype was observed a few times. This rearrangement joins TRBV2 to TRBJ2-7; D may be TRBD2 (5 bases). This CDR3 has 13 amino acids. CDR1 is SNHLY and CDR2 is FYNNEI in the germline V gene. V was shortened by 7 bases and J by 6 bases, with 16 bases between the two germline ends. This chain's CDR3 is CASNTDGRGEQYF. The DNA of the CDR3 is TGTGCCAGCAACACGGACGGTCGGGGCGAGCAGTACTTC.

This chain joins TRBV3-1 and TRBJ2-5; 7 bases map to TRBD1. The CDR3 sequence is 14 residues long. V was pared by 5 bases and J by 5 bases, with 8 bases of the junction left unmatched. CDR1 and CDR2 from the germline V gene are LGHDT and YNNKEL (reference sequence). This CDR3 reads CASSSTTGSETQYF. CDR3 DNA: TGTGCCAGCAGCTCCACGACAGGGTCGGAGACCCAGTACTTC.

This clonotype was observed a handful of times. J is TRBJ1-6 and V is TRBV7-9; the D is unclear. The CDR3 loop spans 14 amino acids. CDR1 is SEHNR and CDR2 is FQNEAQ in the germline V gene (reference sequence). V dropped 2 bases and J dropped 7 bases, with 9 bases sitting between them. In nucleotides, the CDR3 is TGTGCCAGCAGCTTAAACGAGGCCAATTCACCCCTCCACTTT. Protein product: CASSLNEANSPLHF.

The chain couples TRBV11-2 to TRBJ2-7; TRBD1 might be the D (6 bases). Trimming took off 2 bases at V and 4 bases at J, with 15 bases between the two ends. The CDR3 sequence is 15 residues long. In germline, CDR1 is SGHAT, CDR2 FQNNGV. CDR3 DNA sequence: TGTGCCAGCAGCTTAACCCAGGGGCATTCATACGAGCAGTACTTC. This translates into CASSLTQGHSYEQYF.

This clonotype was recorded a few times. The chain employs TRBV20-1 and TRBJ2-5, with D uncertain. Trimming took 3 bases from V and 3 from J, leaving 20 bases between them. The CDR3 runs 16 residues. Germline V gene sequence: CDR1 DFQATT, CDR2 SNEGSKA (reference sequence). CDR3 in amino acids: CSASLSLGTSKETQYF. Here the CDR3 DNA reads TGCAGTGCTAGTCTTTCCCTGGGAACCTCAAAAGAGACCCAGTACTTC.

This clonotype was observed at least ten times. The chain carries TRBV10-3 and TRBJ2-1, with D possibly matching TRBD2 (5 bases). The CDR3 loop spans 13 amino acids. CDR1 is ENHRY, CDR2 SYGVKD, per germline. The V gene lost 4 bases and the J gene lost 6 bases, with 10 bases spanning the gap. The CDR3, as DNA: TGTGCCATCAGTGGCCCAGCGGTCAATGAGCAGTTCTTC. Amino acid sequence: CAISGPAVNEQFF.